The 31 T cell receptor beta chains in this list originate from one sample, sequenced in a study of human T cells and chemical hapten exposure. TCRdb independently ran MiXCR on the RACE reads; one entry per CDR3 protein. The table has 150,000 or so distinct CDR3 sequences, approximately 15% seen once. Sample time point: patch test 1, 2 weeks after DPC sensitization. Regarding treatment: therapeutic diphenylcyclopropenone sensitization with weekly scalp DPC. The sequences come from whole blood, collected in connection with sensitization to the hapten diphenylcyclopropenone (DPC). These receptors were taken from a young woman with alopecia areata. Some clones in this sample may be carry-over from other donors' samples.

The chain uses TRBV7-2 and TRBJ2-6; D is perhaps TRBD1 or TRBD2 (5 bases each). Germline CDR1 and CDR2: SGHTA and FQGNSA. Trimming took 6 bases from V and 0 from J, leaving 12 bases between them. The CDR3 extends over 16 amino acids. CDR3 in amino acids: CASRSGRGSGANVLTF. DNA for the CDR3: TGTGCCAGCAGATCGGGACGGGGCTCTGGGGCCAACGTCCTGACTTTC. Based on the CDR3 plus reference TRBV7-2 and TRBJ2-6, the full variable domain is GAGVSQSPSNKVTEKGKDVELRCDPISGHTALYWYRQSLGQGLEFLIYFQGNSAPDKSGLPSDRFSAERTGGSVSTLTIQRTQQEDSAVYLCASRSGRGSGANVLTFGAGSRLTVL.

The V call is TRBV18, the J call TRBJ2-2; no definite D call. V gave up 3 bases and J gave up 0 bases, with 8 bases separating them. Germline V gene data show CDR1 as KGHSH and CDR2 as LQKENI. This CDR3 region has 15 residues. The CDR3 nucleotides read TGTGCCAGCTCACCGGCCAGGCCGAACACCGGGGAGCTGTTTTTT. This translates into CASSPARPNTGELFF. Looking up the rest from reference TRBV18 and TRBJ2-2 gives the full variable domain: NAGVMQNPRHLVRRRGQEARLRCSPMKGHSHVYWYRQLPEEGLKFMVYLQKENIIDESGMPKERFSAEFPKEGPSILRIQQVVRGDSAAYFCASSPARPNTGELFFGEGSRLTVL.

This clonotype was observed a few times. This sequence joins TRBV5-4 and TRBJ1-4; D is unresolved. CDR1 is SGHNT and CDR2 is YYREEE in the germline V gene (reference sequence). Trimming cost V 4 bases and J 3 bases, with 13 bases left between them. This CDR3 has 15 amino acids. The CDR3 here is CASSLGSGANEKLFF. CDR3 coding DNA: TGTGCCAGCAGCCTAGGATCAGGAGCTAATGAAAAACTGTTTTTT.

V is TRBV28 and J is TRBJ2-7; 7 bases align to TRBD2. This CDR3 has 15 amino acids. Per the germline V gene, CDR1 is MDHEN and CDR2 is SYDVKM. Trimming at V came to 4 bases and at J to 6 bases, leaving 12 bases not matched to a gene. Here the CDR3 reads CASSSPPGGSREQYF. The CDR3 region has the DNA TGTGCCAGCAGTTCCCCTCCGGGCGGGAGTCGCGAGCAGTACTTC. The variable domain in full, with the rest retrieved from reference TRBV28 and TRBJ2-7, is DVKVTQSSRYLVKRTGEKVFLECVQDMDHENMFWYRQDPGLGLRLIYFSYDVKMKEKGDIPEGYSVSREKKERFSLILESASTNQTSMYLCASSSPPGGSREQYFGPGTRLTVT.

The chain couples TRBV13 to TRBJ2-7, with no clear D. The ends were cut back, 0 bases at V and 3 bases at J, with 12 bases in the middle. Germline CDR1 reads PRHDT; CDR2 reads FYEKMQ (reference sequence). The CDR3 covers 15 residues. The CDR3 nucleotides read TGTGCCAGCAGCTTAGGGGACGGTACGATCTACGAGCAGTACTTC. Amino acid sequence: CASSLGDGTIYEQYF.

This clonotype was counted many times. The chain combines TRBV7-3 with TRBJ2-5; a possible D gene is TRBD1 (5 bases). From germline, CDR1 is SGHTA and CDR2 FQGTGA. Trimming took 0 bases from V and 5 from J, leaving 10 bases between them. The CDR3 has 14 residues. The CDR3 nucleotides read TGTGCCAGCAGCTTAACGGCAGCAGGGGAGACCCAGTACTTC. Translated: CASSLTAAGETQYF.

The rearrangement joins TRBV12-3 or TRBV12-4 to TRBJ2-2; 8 bases agree with TRBD2. The CDR3 length is 14 residues. J gave up 7 bases and V 5 bases, and 6 bases lay outside the gene matches. CDR3 region: CASSLSGSHGELFF. CDR3 DNA sequence: TGTGCCAGCAGTCTCAGCGGGAGCCACGGGGAGCTGTTTTTT.

Here the CDR3 DNA reads TGTGCCAGCAGTTTTCGGGACGGCCACAATGAGCAGTTCTTC. Translated: CASSFRDGHNEQFF. V and J are TRBV12-3 or TRBV12-4 and TRBJ2-1; either TRBD1 or TRBD2 may fit D (5 bases each). V was shortened by 3 bases and J by 5 bases, with 11 bases between the two germline ends. CDR3 length: 14 residues.

The table lists this clonotype with many counts. The CDR3 bases are TGTGCCAGCAGCTTAGGGGGGGGACTGGGGATTTTACAATCTACGCAGTATTTT. Its protein product is CASSLGGGLGILQSTQYF. The chain carries TRBV7-8 and TRBJ2-3, with 7 bases aligning to TRBD2. Germline V gives CDR1 SGHVS, CDR2 FQNEAQ. With V trimmed by 1 base and J by 8 bases, 18 bases remained unmatched. The CDR3 runs 18 residues.

This chain connects TRBV7-2 to TRBJ1-1; 7 nucleotides line up with TRBD1. CDR1 is SGHTA and CDR2 is FQGNSA in the germline V gene. This CDR3 comprises 14 residues. J gave up 11 bases and V 5 bases, and 14 bases lay outside the gene matches. CDR3 bases: TGTGCCAGCAGCGCGGGACAGAGGCTCTTAGGGGCTTTCTTT. Amino acid sequence: CASSAGQRLLGAFF.

This clonotype was detected only a few times. The V call is TRBV3-1, the J call TRBJ2-5; D is possibly TRBD1 or TRBD2 (5 bases each). In germline, CDR1 is LGHDT, CDR2 YNNKEL (reference sequence). The CDR3 covers 13 residues. CDR3 sequence (DNA): TGTGCTTCCTCGGGGCTGGACACAGAGACCCAGTACTTC. Its translation is CASSGLDTETQYF.

The table lists this clonotype with a few counts. This chain uses TRBV30 with TRBJ1-4; no firm D call. This CDR3 contains 12 residues. V was cut by 0 bases and J by 10 bases, with 9 bases left in between. CDR1 is GTSNPN, CDR2 SVGIG, per germline (reference sequence). The CDR3 DNA reads TGTGCCTGGAGTGTATATGAGGGAAAACTGTTTTTT. Its protein is CAWSVYEGKLFF. The full variable domain, rest sourced from reference TRBV30 and TRBJ1-4, is SQTIHQWPATLVQPVGSPLSLECTVEGTSNPNLYWYRQAAGRGLQLLFYSVGIGQISSEVPQNLSASRPQDRQFILSSKKLLLSDSGFYLCAWSVYEGKLFFGSGTQLSVL.

This clonotype was counted many times. The rearrangement uses TRBV12-3 or TRBV12-4 and TRBJ1-1; D unresolved. V was clipped by 3 bases and J by 0 bases, with 8 bases between them. CDR3 length: 14 residues. The DNA for the CDR3 is TGTGCCAGCAGTTTCGGGCACTTGAACACTGAAGCTTTCTTT. Its protein is CASSFGHLNTEAFF.

This clonotype has ten or more counts. V usage is TRBV5-4 and J usage is TRBJ1-1, with TRBD1 matching 7 bases. J was trimmed by 4 bases and V by 0 bases; bases with no gene match: 12. The CDR3 is made up of 17 amino acids. Germline CDR1 and CDR2: SGHNT and YYREEE (reference sequence). In DNA, the CDR3 is TGTGCCAGCAGCTTGGGGGCCGGGACAGCCCTGGGCACTGAAGCTTTCTTT. Its translation is CASSLGAGTALGTEAFF.

Comments on this clonotype: A junction boundary mismatches the germline segment, possibly from a read error. The V and J genes are TRBV7-6 and TRBJ2-2, with 9 bases fitting TRBD2. CDR3 length equals 16 residues. Germline CDR1 SGHVS, CDR2 FNYEAQ. CDR3: CASSLEGGRDTRELFF. In DNA, the CDR3 is TGTGCCAGCAGCCTAGAAGGCGGGAGGGACACCAGGGAGCTGTTTTTT.

This clonotype came up a few times. The chain carries TRBV20-1 and TRBJ1-1; a weak D match, TRBD1 (6 bases). This CDR3 is built from 13 residues. The germline V and J ends were trimmed by 1 base and 5 bases, with 11 bases remaining between them. Germline V gene lookup returns CDR1 DFQATT and CDR2 SNEGSKA (reference sequence). The CDR3 sequence is CSARVQGGTEAFF. DNA for the CDR3: TGCAGTGCTAGAGTACAGGGCGGGACTGAAGCTTTCTTT.

This clonotype showed up just a few times. This sequence joins TRBV11-3 and TRBJ2-5, with TRBD2 identical over 8 bases. This CDR3 has 14 residues. The ends lost 1 base at V and 3 bases at J; junction bases unmatched: 1. The germline gives CDR1 SGHNT, CDR2 YENEEA. The CDR3, as DNA: TGTGCCAGCAGCTTAGTCGGGGGGGAAGAGACCCAGTACTTC. Translated, it gives CASSLVGGEETQYF.

This clonotype was counted at least ten times. CDR3 loop: CASSPPRTSGGGGTQYF. CDR3 sequence (DNA): TGTGCCAGCTCACCACCGAGGACTAGCGGAGGAGGAGGGACCCAGTACTTC. J is TRBJ2-5 and V is TRBV18; 10 bases agree with TRBD2. There are 17 residues in the CDR3. Looked up from germline, CDR1 is KGHSH and CDR2 is LQKENI. The trim removed 0 bases at V and 7 bases at J, leaving 11 bases unmatched.

This sequence joins TRBV12-3 or TRBV12-4 and TRBJ2-1, with D unclear. The CDR3 sequence is 12 residues long. V was trimmed by 5 bases and J by 8 bases, leaving 10 bases between them. The CDR3 DNA reads TGTGCCAGCAGTCCTAACTTGCATGAGCAGTTCTTC. The encoded protein is CASSPNLHEQFF.

This clonotype came up many times. The rearrangement uses TRBV7-9 and TRBJ1-6; TRBD1 aligns across 7 bases. The CDR3 totals 16 residues. The ends lost 0 bases at V and 2 bases at J; junction bases unmatched: 1. From germline, CDR1 is SEHNR and CDR2 FQNEAQ (reference sequence). The DNA for the CDR3 is TGTGCCAGCAGCTTAGCGACAGGGACCTATAATTCACCCCTCCACTTT. The encoded protein is CASSLATGTYNSPLHF. Filled out from reference TRBV7-9 and TRBJ1-6, the complete variable domain reads DTGVSQNPRHKITKRGQNVTFRCDPISEHNRLYWYRQTLGQGPEFLTYFQNEAQLEKSRLLSDRFSAERPKGSFSTLEIQRTEQGDSAMYLCASSLATGTYNSPLHFGNGTRLTVT.

This clonotype has only a few counts. The junction and the germline gene differ at one end; a read error may be behind it. The CDR3 is CAGSLSTGELFF. CDR3 nucleotide sequence: TGTGCCGGCAGCCTTTCCACCGGGGAGCTGTTTTTT. The rearrangement links TRBV2 to TRBJ2-2, with D uncertain. The germline gives CDR1 SNHLY, CDR2 FYNNEI. The CDR3 length is 12 residues.

This clonotype came up a few times. The chain joins TRBV20-1 to TRBJ1-6, with 7 bases matching TRBD1. Germline CDR1 and CDR2: DFQATT and SNEGSKA (reference sequence). The CDR3 is 16 amino acids. Trimming at V came to 3 bases and at J to 4 bases, leaving 9 bases not matched to a gene. The CDR3 loop is CSARGPGQFYNSPLHF. Written as DNA, the CDR3 is TGCAGTGCTAGGGGACCGGGACAGTTTTATAATTCACCCCTCCACTTT.

This rearrangement joins TRBV11-3 to TRBJ2-1; a weak D match, TRBD2 (5 bases). Trimming took off 1 base at V and 6 bases at J, with 13 bases between the two ends. CDR3 length: 15 residues. Germline V gene lookup returns CDR1 SGHNT and CDR2 YENEEA. CDR3 loop: CASSLGLDSGNEQFF. In DNA, the CDR3 is TGTGCCAGCAGCTTAGGCCTGGACTCGGGCAATGAGCAGTTCTTC.

This clonotype was picked up a small number of times. V gene TRBV5-1 combines with J gene TRBJ1-2, with 8 bases that match TRBD1. Germline-derived CDR1 and CDR2 are SGHRS and YFSETQ. Trimming took 3 bases from V and 4 from J; bases not matched to a gene: 8. The CDR3 runs 15 residues. The CDR3 bases are TGCGCCAGCAGCTGGACAGGGTTTACTGTCTATGGCTACACCTTC. Its protein product is CASSWTGFTVYGYTF.

This clonotype was recorded a few times. The chain is built from TRBV6-2 or TRBV6-3 and TRBJ2-7; tentative D call: TRBD2 (6 bases). CDR3 length equals 15 residues. V shed 2 bases and J shed 0 bases, with 11 bases lying between them. Germline CDR1 is MNHEY and CDR2 is SVGEGT. CDR3 DNA sequence: TGTGCCAGCAGTTACAACCGGGAGAGCTCCTACGAGCAGTACTTC. Its translation: CASSYNRESSYEQYF.

The chain is built from TRBV6-2 or TRBV6-3 and TRBJ1-1, with D perhaps TRBD1 (6 bases). Trimming took off 0 bases at V and 3 bases at J, with 20 bases between the two ends. CDR1 is MNHEY, CDR2 SVGEGT, per germline. This CDR3 contains 18 residues. CDR3 sequence: CASSYSRGGAPKDTEAFF. CDR3 nucleotide sequence: TGTGCCAGCAGTTACTCGAGGGGGGGGGCCCCGAAGGACACTGAAGCTTTCTTT.

Only a few counts were recorded for this clonotype. The rearrangement uses TRBV2 and TRBJ2-3; D may be TRBD1 (5 bases). Germline CDR1 SNHLY, CDR2 FYNNEI. The CDR3 has 15 amino acids. V was trimmed by 10 bases and J by 5 bases, leaving 22 bases between them. DNA of the CDR3: TGTGCCACCCCTGGGGCTTCCTCGCCGGGAGATACGCAGTATTTT. Amino acids: CATPGASSPGDTQYF.

The CDR3 spells CASSLKDRGPGTEAFF. CDR3 bases: TGTGCCAGCAGCTTAAAGGACAGGGGGCCGGGCACTGAAGCTTTCTTT. V usage is TRBV7-3 and J usage is TRBJ1-1; 11 bases are a match to TRBD1. The CDR3 has 16 residues. The V gene's germline CDR1 is SGHTA and CDR2 FQGTGA. Trimming at V came to 1 base and at J to 4 bases, leaving 5 bases not matched to a gene.

This clonotype was observed many times. J is TRBJ1-6 and V is TRBV20-1, with TRBD1 as a possible D gene (6 bases). V was clipped by 6 bases and J by 13 bases, with 25 bases between them. Per germline, CDR1 DFQATT and CDR2 SNEGSKA (reference sequence). CDR3 size: 15 residues. The CDR3 protein is CSAPPLQGSSGPLHF. CDR3 bases: TGCAGTGCCCCCCCCCTACAGGGTAGCTCCGGGCCCCTCCACTTT.

CDR3 DNA sequence: TGTGCCAGCAGTTTACAGCAGAAGCAGTTCTTC. It specifies CASSLQQKQFF. The chain employs TRBV7-2 and TRBJ2-1; D gene uncertain. The germline gives CDR1 SGHTA, CDR2 FQGNSA. The CDR3 length is 11 residues. The ends were cut back, 6 bases at V and 11 bases at J, with 11 bases in the middle.

This clonotype was seen a handful of times. The chain carries TRBV11-2 and TRBJ2-1, with 8 bases fitting TRBD2. Germline-derived CDR1 and CDR2 are SGHAT and FQNNGV. V lost 6 bases to trimming and J lost 4 bases; unmatched junction nucleotides: 8. There are 15 residues in the CDR3. CDR3 in amino acids: CASRKSGSFYNEQFF. As DNA, the CDR3 is TGTGCCAGCAGAAAGAGCGGGAGTTTTTACAATGAGCAGTTCTTC.